This TCR beta chain was recorded in a study of blood T cell repertoires in COVID-19. Study context: Acute and convalescent COVID-19 samples came from the United States, Italy and Spain.

Germline CDR1 reads SNHLY; CDR2 reads FYNNEI. V shed 7 bases and J shed 3 bases, with 15 bases lying between them. This CDR3 has 14 amino acids. Only in-frame clones appear in the TCRdb table, and some are missing; sequencing was by immunoSEQ multiplex PCR. The sample holds roughly 320,000 clones; approximately 85% are singletons and the top ten take 7.2%. Sequencing used peripheral blood. The sequence derives from a human donor in a cohort sampled during active COVID-19. This chain links TRBV2 with TRBJ1-1; D is unresolved. CDR3 in DNA: TGTGCCAGCATCGTTACCTGGGGAGACACTGAAGCTTTCTTT. Protein product: CASIVTWGDTEAFF.